A selection of T cell receptor beta chains follows, all from one sample in a study of blood T cell repertoires in COVID-19. The data were produced by immunoSEQ multiplex PCR, yet TCRdb's version contains in-frame clones alone and is incomplete. Here the sample spans about 210,000 clones, roughly 82% being singletons. Sequenced input: peripheral blood. The receptors originated from a man aged 45-60 years with active or convalescent COVID-19. CDR3s include the opening cysteine and the closing phenylalanine or tryptophan. D genes are given only for firm matches. Not every row has a clone size; where given, it reads once, few, many or a size class.

v_call: TRBV2; clone_size: NA; j_call: TRBJ1-2; d_call: NA; cdr3_aa: CARRVQGDYGYTF; cdr3_nt: TGTGCCAGGAGGGTACAGGGAGACTATGGCTACACCTTC
v_call: TRBV11-3; clone_size: NA; j_call: TRBJ2-7; d_call: NA; cdr3_aa: CASSLGRAREQYF; cdr3_nt: TGTGCCAGCAGCTTAGGCAGGGCCCGCGAGCAGTACTTC
v_call: TRBV19; clone_size: NA; j_call: TRBJ2-7; d_call: TRBD1; cdr3_aa: CASSIGQGASYEQYF; cdr3_nt: TGTGCCAGTAGTATTGGGCAGGGGGCCTCCTACGAGCAGTACTTC
v_call: TRBV28; clone_size: NA; j_call: TRBJ1-2; d_call: TRBD1; cdr3_aa: CASSFVGGLGGYTF; cdr3_nt: TGTGCCAGCAGTTTTGTAGGGGGCCTAGGTGGCTACACCTTC
v_call: TRBV28; clone_size: NA; j_call: TRBJ1-2; d_call: NA; cdr3_aa: CASSPRTGYGYTF; cdr3_nt: TGTGCCAGCAGCCCTAGGACGGGGTATGGCTACACCTTC
v_call: TRBV2; clone_size: NA; j_call: TRBJ2-1; d_call: TRBD2; cdr3_aa: CASRKSSGGGGDEQFF; cdr3_nt: TGTGCCAGCAGAAAATCTAGCGGGGGAGGCGGAGATGAGCAGTTCTTC
v_call: TRBV27; clone_size: NA; j_call: TRBJ2-3; d_call: TRBD2; cdr3_aa: CASSSPSGRTDTQYF; cdr3_nt: TGTGCCAGCAGTTCACCTAGCGGGAGAACAGATACGCAGTATTTT
v_call: TRBV19; clone_size: NA; j_call: TRBJ2-7; d_call: NA; cdr3_aa: CASSRFGGDEQYF; cdr3_nt: TGTGCCAGTAGCCGTTTTGGGGGCGACGAGCAGTACTTC
v_call: TRBV6-2/TRBV6-3; clone_size: NA; j_call: TRBJ2-3; d_call: TRBD2; cdr3_aa: CASSRLAGLTDTQYF; cdr3_nt: TGTGCCAGCAGTCGACTAGCGGGGTTGACAGATACGCAGTATTTT
v_call: TRBV29-1; clone_size: NA; j_call: TRBJ1-2; d_call: NA; cdr3_aa: CSVLGGEGYTF; cdr3_nt: TGCAGCGTTTTAGGGGGGGAGGGCTACACCTTC
v_call: TRBV18; clone_size: NA; j_call: TRBJ2-1; d_call: NA; cdr3_aa: CASSPISVSYNEQFF; cdr3_nt: TGTGCCAGCTCACCTATTAGCGTAAGCTACAATGAGCAGTTCTTC
v_call: TRBV6-6; clone_size: NA; j_call: TRBJ1-1; d_call: TRBD1; cdr3_aa: CASSVLPGQGGTEAFF; cdr3_nt: TGTGCCAGCTCCGTTTTACCGGGACAGGGAGGCACTGAAGCTTTCTTT
v_call: TRBV19; clone_size: NA; j_call: TRBJ2-1; d_call: NA; cdr3_aa: CASSIRATGIYEQFF; cdr3_nt: TGTGCCAGTAGTATTCGGGCTACAGGGATCTATGAGCAGTTCTTC
v_call: TRBV23-1; clone_size: NA; j_call: TRBJ1-5; d_call: NA; cdr3_aa: CASSQVGGHNQPQHF; cdr3_nt: TGCGCCAGCAGTCAAGTCGGGGGGCACAATCAGCCCCAGCATTTT
v_call: TRBV5-5; clone_size: NA; j_call: TRBJ1-6; d_call: NA; cdr3_aa: CASSFSGYDSPLHF; cdr3_nt: TGTGCCAGCAGCTTTTCCGGGTATGATTCACCCCTCCACTTT
v_call: TRBV7-9; clone_size: once; j_call: TRBJ1-2; d_call: NA; cdr3_aa: CASSLGPGYGYTF; cdr3_nt: TGTGCCAGCAGCTTGGGGCCCGGGTATGGCTACACCTTC
v_call: TRBV5-1; clone_size: NA; j_call: TRBJ2-7; d_call: TRBD2; cdr3_aa: CASSLQTSGSPYEQYF; cdr3_nt: TGCGCCAGCAGCTTGCAGACTAGCGGGAGCCCCTACGAGCAGTACTTC
v_call: TRBV9; clone_size: few; j_call: TRBJ2-3; d_call: NA; cdr3_aa: CASSARRDTQYF; cdr3_nt: TGTGCCAGCAGCGCCAGGCGAGATACGCAGTATTTT
v_call: TRBV27; clone_size: NA; j_call: TRBJ1-5; d_call: TRBD1; cdr3_aa: CASSSDRGNQPQHF; cdr3_nt: TGTGCCAGCAGTTCGGACAGGGGCAATCAGCCCCAGCATTTT
v_call: TRBV7-2; clone_size: NA; j_call: TRBJ2-3; d_call: NA; cdr3_aa: CASSLQGSDTQYF; cdr3_nt: TGTGCCAGCAGCTTACAGGGTTCGGATACGCAGTATTTT
v_call: TRBV5-6; clone_size: NA; j_call: TRBJ1-3; d_call: NA; cdr3_aa: CASRGRLSGNTIYF; cdr3_nt: TGTGCCAGCAGGGGCAGGTTGTCTGGAAACACCATATATTTT
v_call: TRBV12-3/TRBV12-4; clone_size: NA; j_call: TRBJ2-5; d_call: NA; cdr3_aa: CASSPTVTETQYF; cdr3_nt: TGTGCCAGCAGCCCGACAGTGACGGAGACCCAGTACTTC
v_call: TRBV19; clone_size: NA; j_call: TRBJ2-1; d_call: TRBD1; cdr3_aa: CASSRQGTGFNEQFF; cdr3_nt: TGTGCCAGTAGTAGACAAGGGACAGGGTTCAATGAGCAGTTCTTC
v_call: TRBV6-5; clone_size: NA; j_call: TRBJ2-2; d_call: NA; cdr3_aa: CAIRRAANTGELFF; cdr3_nt: TGTGCCATCCGAAGAGCTGCCAACACCGGGGAGCTGTTTTTT
v_call: TRBV5-6; clone_size: NA; j_call: TRBJ2-1; d_call: NA; cdr3_aa: CASSFSPGPSYNEQFF; cdr3_nt: TGTGCCAGCAGCTTTTCGCCAGGTCCTTCGTACAATGAGCAGTTCTTC
v_call: TRBV7-3; clone_size: NA; j_call: TRBJ2-1; d_call: NA; cdr3_aa: CASSLGPSSYNEQFF; cdr3_nt: TGTGCCAGCAGCTTAGGGCCGAGCTCCTACAATGAGCAGTTCTTC
v_call: TRBV5-1; clone_size: NA; j_call: TRBJ2-7; d_call: TRBD2; cdr3_aa: CASSLETSGSYEQYF; cdr3_nt: TGCGCCAGCAGCTTGGAGACTAGCGGGAGCTACGAGCAGTACTTC
v_call: TRBV4-1; clone_size: NA; j_call: TRBJ1-2; d_call: NA; cdr3_aa: CASSQPGQSYGYTF; cdr3_nt: TGCGCCAGCAGCCAACCCGGACAGAGCTATGGCTACACCTTC
v_call: TRBV11-3; clone_size: NA; j_call: TRBJ2-1; d_call: NA; cdr3_aa: CASSLGFGVRQFF; cdr3_nt: TGTGCCAGCAGCTTAGGGTTCGGGGTCCGGCAGTTCTTC
v_call: TRBV6-6; clone_size: NA; j_call: TRBJ2-4; d_call: TRBD2; cdr3_aa: CASSPLPGTSGTPAKNIQYF; cdr3_nt: TGTGCCAGCAGTCCCCTACCCGGGACTAGCGGGACCCCAGCCAAAAACATTCAGTACTTC
v_call: TRBV30; clone_size: NA; j_call: TRBJ1-3; d_call: NA; cdr3_aa: CAWGTSGGSGNTIYF; cdr3_nt: TGTGCCTGGGGGACCTCCGGGGGCTCTGGAAACACCATATATTTT
v_call: TRBV7-2; clone_size: NA; j_call: TRBJ2-5; d_call: TRBD1; cdr3_aa: CASRPGQRETQYF; cdr3_nt: TGTGCCAGCAGGCCGGGACAGCGAGAGACCCAGTACTTC
v_call: TRBV2; clone_size: NA; j_call: TRBJ2-7; d_call: NA; cdr3_aa: CASSAATGPLYEQYF; cdr3_nt: TGTGCCAGCAGTGCCGCTACAGGGCCCCTCTACGAGCAGTACTTC
v_call: TRBV6-2/TRBV6-3; clone_size: few; j_call: TRBJ2-1; d_call: NA; cdr3_aa: CASSFPFDYSSSYNEQFF; cdr3_nt: TGTGCCAGCAGTTTCCCCTTCGACTACTCCAGCTCCTACAATGAGCAGTTCTTC
v_call: TRBV2; clone_size: NA; j_call: TRBJ2-3; d_call: TRBD1; cdr3_aa: CASLLLSTGRTDTQYF; cdr3_nt: TGTGCCAGCCTACTCTTATCGACAGGGCGCACAGATACGCAGTATTTT
v_call: TRBV29-1; clone_size: few; j_call: TRBJ2-2; d_call: NA; cdr3_aa: CSVETPNTGELFF; cdr3_nt: TGCAGCGTTGAAACACCGAACACCGGGGAGCTGTTTTTT
v_call: TRBV4-3; clone_size: NA; j_call: TRBJ1-4; d_call: TRBD1; cdr3_aa: CASSQVTGGGNEKLFF; cdr3_nt: TGCGCCAGCAGCCAAGTGACAGGGGGCGGTAATGAAAAACTGTTTTTT
v_call: TRBV6-2/TRBV6-3; clone_size: NA; j_call: TRBJ2-1; d_call: TRBD2; cdr3_aa: CASSYSTTSGRAHNEQFF; cdr3_nt: TGTGCCAGCAGTTACTCGACTACTAGCGGGAGGGCCCACAATGAGCAGTTCTTC
v_call: TRBV2; clone_size: NA; j_call: TRBJ2-5; d_call: NA; cdr3_aa: CAPRRGETQYF; cdr3_nt: TGTGCCCCTAGACGGGGAGAGACCCAGTACTTC
v_call: TRBV18; clone_size: NA; j_call: TRBJ1-3; d_call: NA; cdr3_aa: CASSPLTVSGNTIYF; cdr3_nt: TGTGCCAGCTCACCACTGACAGTTTCTGGAAACACCATATATTTT
v_call: TRBV9; clone_size: NA; j_call: TRBJ2-5; d_call: TRBD2; cdr3_aa: CASALNPAGEQETQYF; cdr3_nt: TGTGCCAGCGCCCTCAACCCAGCGGGGGAGCAAGAGACCCAGTACTTC
v_call: TRBV28; clone_size: NA; j_call: TRBJ1-1; d_call: NA; cdr3_aa: CASSPLTVNTEAFF; cdr3_nt: TGTGCCAGCAGTCCCCTGACAGTAAACACTGAAGCTTTCTTT
v_call: TRBV7-2; clone_size: NA; j_call: TRBJ2-5; d_call: NA; cdr3_aa: CASSTGIQETQYF; cdr3_nt: TGTGCCAGCAGCACGGGGATTCAAGAGACCCAGTACTTC
v_call: TRBV7-2; clone_size: NA; j_call: TRBJ1-2; d_call: NA; cdr3_aa: CASSLARGGDGYTF; cdr3_nt: TGTGCCAGCAGCTTAGCGCGGGGCGGGGATGGCTACACCTTC
v_call: TRBV3-1/TRBV3-2; clone_size: once; j_call: TRBJ1-4; d_call: NA; cdr3_aa: CASSRIDSQPEKLFF; cdr3_nt: TGTGCCAGCAGCCGGATTGACTCCCAACCTGAAAAACTGTTTTTT
v_call: TRBV7-2; clone_size: NA; j_call: TRBJ2-7; d_call: TRBD2; cdr3_aa: CASSMTSGSSYEQYF; cdr3_nt: TGTGCCAGCAGTATGACTAGCGGGAGCTCCTACGAGCAGTACTTC
v_call: TRBV6-5; clone_size: NA; j_call: TRBJ1-2; d_call: TRBD1; cdr3_aa: CASSSTGSGNYGYTF; cdr3_nt: TGTGCCAGCAGTTCGACAGGGTCGGGAAACTATGGCTACACCTTC
v_call: TRBV4-3; clone_size: NA; j_call: TRBJ1-1; d_call: TRBD1; cdr3_aa: CASSQDSDRGSNTEAFF; cdr3_nt: TGCGCCAGCAGCCAAGATTCTGACAGGGGATCGAACACTGAAGCTTTCTTT
v_call: TRBV10-3; clone_size: NA; j_call: TRBJ1-1; d_call: NA; cdr3_aa: CAISEWGMNTEAFF; cdr3_nt: TGTGCCATCAGTGAGTGGGGCATGAACACTGAAGCTTTCTTT
v_call: TRBV5-1; clone_size: NA; j_call: TRBJ2-1; d_call: TRBD2; cdr3_aa: CASSLTSGEGYEQFF; cdr3_nt: TGCGCCAGCAGCCTAACTAGCGGGGAGGGCTATGAGCAGTTCTTC
v_call: TRBV18; clone_size: NA; j_call: TRBJ1-4; d_call: NA; cdr3_aa: CASSPGPKARGEKLFF; cdr3_nt: TGTGCCAGCTCTCCGGGACCGAAGGCCCGGGGGGAAAAACTGTTTTTT
v_call: TRBV27; clone_size: NA; j_call: TRBJ2-7; d_call: TRBD2; cdr3_aa: CASSHGLAGAVYEQYF; cdr3_nt: TGTGCCAGCAGTCACGGACTAGCGGGAGCCGTATACGAGCAGTACTTC